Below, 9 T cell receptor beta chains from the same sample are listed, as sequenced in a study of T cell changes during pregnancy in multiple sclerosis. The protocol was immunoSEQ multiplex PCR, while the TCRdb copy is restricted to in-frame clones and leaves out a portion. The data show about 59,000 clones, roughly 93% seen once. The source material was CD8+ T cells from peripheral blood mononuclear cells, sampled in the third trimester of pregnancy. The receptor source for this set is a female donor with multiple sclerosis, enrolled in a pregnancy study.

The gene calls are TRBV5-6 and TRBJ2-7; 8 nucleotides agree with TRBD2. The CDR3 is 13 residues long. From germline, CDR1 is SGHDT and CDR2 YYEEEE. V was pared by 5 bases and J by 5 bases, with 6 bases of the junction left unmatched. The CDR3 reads CASSFSGTHEQYF. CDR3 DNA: TGTGCCAGCAGTTTTAGCGGGACCCACGAGCAGTACTTC.

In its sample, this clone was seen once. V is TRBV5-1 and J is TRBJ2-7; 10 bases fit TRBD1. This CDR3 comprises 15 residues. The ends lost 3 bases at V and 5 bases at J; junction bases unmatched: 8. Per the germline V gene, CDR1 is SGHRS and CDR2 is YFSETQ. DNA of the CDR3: TGCGCCAGCAGCTACAGACAGGGGGCTGTTGACGAGCAGTACTTC. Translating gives CASSYRQGAVDEQYF.

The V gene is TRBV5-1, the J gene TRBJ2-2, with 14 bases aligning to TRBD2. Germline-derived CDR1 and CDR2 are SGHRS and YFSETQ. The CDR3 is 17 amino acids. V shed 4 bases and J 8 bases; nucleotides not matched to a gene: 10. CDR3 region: CASSETGTSGSWGELFF. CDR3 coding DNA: TGCGCCAGCAGCGAAACCGGGACTAGCGGGAGTTGGGGGGAGCTGTTTTTT.

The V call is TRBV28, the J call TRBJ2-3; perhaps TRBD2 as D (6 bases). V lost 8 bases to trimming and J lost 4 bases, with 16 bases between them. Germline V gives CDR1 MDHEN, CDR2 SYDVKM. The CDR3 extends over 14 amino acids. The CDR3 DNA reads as TGTGCCAGCGTACTCGCCGGGAGTGCAGATACGCAGTATTTT. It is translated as CASVLAGSADTQYF.

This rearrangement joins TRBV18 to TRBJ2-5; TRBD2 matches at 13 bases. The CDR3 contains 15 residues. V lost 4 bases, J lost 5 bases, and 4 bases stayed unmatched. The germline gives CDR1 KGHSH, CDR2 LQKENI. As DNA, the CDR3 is TGTGCCAGCTCACACGGACTAGCGGGAGATGAGACCCAGTACTTC. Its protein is CASSHGLAGDETQYF.

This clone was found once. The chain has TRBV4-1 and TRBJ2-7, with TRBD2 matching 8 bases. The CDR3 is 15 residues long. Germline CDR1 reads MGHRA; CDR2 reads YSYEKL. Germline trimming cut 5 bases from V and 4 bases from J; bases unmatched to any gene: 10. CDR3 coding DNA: TGCGCCAGCAGCTTGGGACTAGATAACTATTACGAGCAGTACTTC. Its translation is CASSLGLDNYYEQYF.

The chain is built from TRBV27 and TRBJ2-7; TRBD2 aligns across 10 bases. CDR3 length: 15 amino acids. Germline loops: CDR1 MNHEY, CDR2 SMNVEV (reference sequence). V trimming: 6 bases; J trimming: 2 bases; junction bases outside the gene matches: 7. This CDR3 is CASSGLAERPYEQYF. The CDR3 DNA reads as TGTGCCAGCAGCGGACTAGCGGAAAGGCCCTACGAGCAGTACTTC.

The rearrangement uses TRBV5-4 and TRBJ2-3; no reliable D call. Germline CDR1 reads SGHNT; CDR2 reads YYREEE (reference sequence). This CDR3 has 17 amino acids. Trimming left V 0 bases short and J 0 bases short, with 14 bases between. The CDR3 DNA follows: TGTGCCAGCAGCTTGGTTGTGGCGGTTCTTAGCACAGATACGCAGTATTTT. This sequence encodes CASSLVVAVLSTDTQYF.

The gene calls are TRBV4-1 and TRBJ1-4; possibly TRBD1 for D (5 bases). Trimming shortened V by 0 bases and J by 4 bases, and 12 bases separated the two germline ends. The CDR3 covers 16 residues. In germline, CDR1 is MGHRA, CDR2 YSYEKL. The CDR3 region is CASSQDLPGINEKLFF. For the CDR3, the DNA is TGCGCCAGCAGCCAAGATCTTCCAGGGATTAATGAAAAACTGTTTTTT.